Detailed here is one T cell receptor beta chain. The target antigen is unknown. Enrollment shut out patients with autoimmune disease history or systemic immunosuppression. Assay used: immunoSEQ multiplex PCR; TCRdb lists only in-frame clones, some missing. The repertoire has roughly 92,000 clones, roughly 90% of them found once; the top ten carry approximately 3.6%. This sample was taken from a study of OX40 agonist ivuxolimab in advanced cancers. As for the study in general: At 0.01 to 10 mg/kg, ivuxolimab was administered intravenously to patients every 2 weeks. A history of anti-PD-1, anti-PD-L1 or anti-CTLA-4 therapy was acceptable, and roughly 40% had some.

The CDR3 has 15 amino acids. V lost 4 bases, J lost 5 bases, and 15 bases lay in between. Germline V lookup: CDR1 SGHVS, CDR2 FNYEAQ. Study results and caveats: Dose levels from 0.1 to 3.0 mg/kg saw CD4+ and CD8+ blood T cells expand clonally by week 6.

The clonotype was recovered from an adult with an advanced solid tumor such as melanoma, head and neck, liver or kidney cancer. This specimen consisted of CD4+ or CD8+ T cells sorted from blood, obtained in a trial of the OX40 agonist ivuxolimab. The chain combines TRBV7-6 with TRBJ1-3, with D tentatively TRBD1 (5 bases). Here the CDR3 reads CASSSRQGIRNTIYF. The CDR3 DNA reads TGTGCCAGCAGCTCCCGGCAGGGTATCAGAAACACCATATATTTT.